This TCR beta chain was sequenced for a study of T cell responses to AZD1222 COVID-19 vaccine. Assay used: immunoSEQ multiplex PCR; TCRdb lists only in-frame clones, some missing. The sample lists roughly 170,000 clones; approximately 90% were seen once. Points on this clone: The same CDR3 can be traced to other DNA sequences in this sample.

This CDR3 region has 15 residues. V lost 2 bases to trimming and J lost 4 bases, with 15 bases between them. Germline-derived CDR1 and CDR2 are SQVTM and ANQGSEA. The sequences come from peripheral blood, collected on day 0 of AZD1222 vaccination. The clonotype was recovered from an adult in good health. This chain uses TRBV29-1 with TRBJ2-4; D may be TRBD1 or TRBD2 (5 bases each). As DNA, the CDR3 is TGCAGCGTTGAACTCGGGGCCAGGGCTAAAAACATTCAGTACTTC. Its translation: CSVELGARAKNIQYF.